Shown below are 3 T cell receptor beta chains from a single sample sequenced in a study of shared clonotypes between healthy human individuals. The repertoire was sequenced with immunoSEQ multiplex PCR; TCRdb's copy has only in-frame clones and lacks some. This sample has a few hundred thousand clones; 65% to 70% occur once, and the top ten carry 11%. Sequenced input: memory CD4+ T cells sorted from blood. Regarding subset: CD45RA-negative fraction. All receptors come from a man under 40 in good health.

The CDR3 spells CASSLAATGELFF. The CDR3 DNA reads as TGTGCCAGCAGCTTAGCCGCCACCGGGGAGCTGTTTTTT. The chain has TRBV11-3 and TRBJ2-2, with D uncertain. Germline loops: CDR1 SGHNT, CDR2 YENEEA. This CDR3 contains 13 residues. Between the trimmed V and J ends, which lost 1 base and 4 bases, there was a span of 4 bases.

The gene calls are TRBV5-4 and TRBJ2-2; no clear D. Trimming removed 2 bases from V and 0 bases from J, with 5 bases in between. This CDR3 region has 14 residues. The germline gives CDR1 SGHNT, CDR2 YYREEE (reference sequence). CDR3 bases: TGTGCCAGCAGCTTTGCGCCGAACACCGGGGAGCTGTTTTTT. This gives the protein CASSFAPNTGELFF.

CDR3 DNA sequence: TGTGCCAGCAGCGTAACCGGTGGGAGTTTCAATGGCTACACCTTC. This encodes CASSVTGGSFNGYTF. The chain is built from TRBV11-2 and TRBJ1-2; no clear D. Trimming took off 5 bases at V and 6 bases at J, with 19 bases between the two ends. Germline V gene data show CDR1 as SGHAT and CDR2 as FQNNGV. The CDR3 runs 15 residues.